Below are 4 T cell receptor beta chains sequenced from a single sample in a study of response to subunit inactivated influenza vaccine. Using its own MiXCR run on the RT-PCR reads, TCRdb lists one record per CDR3 protein. The sample holds about 540,000 distinct CDR3 sequences; about 14% are singletons and the top ten take over 8.5%. The sequencing used PBMCs from blood, collected roughly 13 days after vaccination. The source of these receptors is a man in his fifties who received an inactivated influenza vaccine.

The chain combines TRBV7-2 with TRBJ2-7, with 8 bases that match TRBD2. The CDR3 consists of 16 residues. With 1 base clipped from V and 3 bases from J, the junction kept 8 bases outside the gene matches. Germline V lookup: CDR1 SGHTA, CDR2 FQGNSA. In DNA, the CDR3 is TGTGCCAGCAGCTTAGTAGGTAGCGGGGTGATCTACGAGCAGTACTTC. It encodes CASSLVGSGVIYEQYF.

This clonotype was detected a few times. The rearrangement links TRBV7-9 to TRBJ2-3; TRBD2 matches at 7 bases. CDR1 SEHNR and CDR2 FQNEAQ come from the germline V gene (reference sequence). The CDR3 length is 15 residues. V trimming: 5 bases; J trimming: 0 bases; junction bases outside the gene matches: 5. The CDR3 nucleotides are TGTGCCAGCAGCCGGCACGGGGGGAGCACAGATACGCAGTATTTT. Protein: CASSRHGGSTDTQYF. Based on the CDR3 plus reference TRBV7-9 and TRBJ2-3, the full variable domain is DTGVSQNPRHKITKRGQNVTFRCDPISEHNRLYWYRQTLGQGPEFLTYFQNEAQLEKSRLLSDRFSAERPKGSFSTLEIQRTEQGDSAMYLCASSRHGGSTDTQYFGPGTRLTVL.

The V and J genes are TRBV11-1 and TRBJ2-7; tentatively, D is TRBD1 or TRBD2 (6 bases each). Trimming left V 5 bases short and J 0 bases short, with 23 bases between. CDR1 and CDR2 (germline): SGHAT, FQDESV (reference sequence). CDR3 length: 18 amino acids. The CDR3 DNA reads TGTGCCAGCAGCCCGATATGGGGGGCTGGGGAGAGCTCCTACGAGCAGTACTTC. It encodes CASSPIWGAGESSYEQYF.

This clonotype was seen a single time. The junction departs from the called germline gene at one end, perhaps through a read error. The chain uses TRBV7-8 and TRBJ2-7; TRBD2 matches 7 bases. Per germline, CDR1 SGHVS and CDR2 FQNEAQ. The CDR3 totals 15 residues. CDR3 amino acids: CASTLSGALAYEQYF. As DNA, the CDR3 is TGTGCCAGCACCTTAAGCGGGGCCCTCGCCTACGAGCAGTACTTC.